This TCR beta chain was sequenced during a study of spatial heterogeneity in lung cancer. Study at large: Detection consistently yielded more beta chains than alpha chains.

This CDR3 region has 15 residues. In germline, CDR1 is SGHAT, CDR2 FQNNGV. V shed 0 bases, J shed 6 bases, and the junction held 6 bases outside the gene matches. Specified time point: sample taken at primary tumor resection. No cell sorting; template was whole RNA from tumor, lung tissue or PBMC. A total of fewer than 80 untreated early-stage non-small cell lung cancer patients served as donors. In its sample, this clonotype was seen many times. Every molecule of TCR cDNA had its own unique molecular identifier. TCRdb re-called the 5' RACE reads with MiXCR, one entry per CDR3 protein. Of 20,000 to 30,000 distinct CDR3 sequences in the sample, 4.7% were seen once.

This sequence joins TRBV11-2 and TRBJ1-1; TRBD1 agrees at 8 bases. The specimen was PBMCs, collected at surgery. The sequence was obtained from a male donor with early-stage non-small cell lung cancer. The CDR3, as DNA: TGTGCCAGCAGCTTAGATCAGGGGGCATGGGCTGAAGCTTTCTTT. Translation gives CASSLDQGAWAEAFF.